The sample holds a few counts of the clone carrying this T cell receptor beta chain. The data stem from a study of T-cell reconstitution after alpha-beta-depleted transplantation in children. Unique molecular identifiers featured in how the TCRbeta library was prepared. A single record per CDR3 protein comes from TCRdb applying MiXCR to the PCR reads. The data show about 460,000 distinct CDR3 sequences, around 13% seen once. The CDR3 extends over 15 amino acids. V dropped 1 base and J dropped 8; count of bases not matched to a gene: 7. CDR1 and CDR2 from the germline V gene are MDHEN and SYDVKM. The origin of this receptor is a human donor who donated a stem cell graft to a child with combined immunodeficiency. Sequencing used PBMCs from the stem cell graft donor, obtained from the stem cell graft. V is TRBV28 and J is TRBJ2-1; 8 bases are shared with TRBD1. As DNA, the CDR3 is TGTGCCAGCAGTTTATCGTCAGGGGGCTGGGATGAGCAGTTCTTC. Amino acid sequence: CASSLSSGGWDEQFF.